What follows are 29 T cell receptor beta chains derived from one specimen sequenced in a study of shared clonotypes between healthy human individuals. The method was immunoSEQ multiplex PCR; TCRdb's version includes in-frame clones alone and lacks a portion of them. The sample includes 1.5 million to 2.5 million clones, approximately 95% of them seen just once. Terminally differentiated effector memory CD45RA+ cells were excluded from the naive CD8 cells, which were CD45RO-negative and positively selected for CCR7. Sample: naive CD8+ T cells sorted from blood. The receptors here all came from a man between 18 and 29 years old in good health.

This clone has a single count. The identical CDR3 is also encoded by other nucleotide sequences in the sample. V is TRBV27 and J is TRBJ2-7; D is unclear. CDR3 length: 13 residues. Germline values: CDR1 MNHEY, CDR2 SMNVEV (reference sequence). With 3 bases removed from V and 2 bases from J, the gap between germline ends came to 8 bases. CDR3 protein: CASSLDGTYEQYF. In DNA form, the CDR3 reads TGTGCCAGCAGTTTGGACGGAACCTACGAGCAGTACTTC.

This clone was seen only once. The chain recombines TRBV7-3 with TRBJ2-7, with 8 bases that match TRBD2. The CDR3 runs to 15 residues. V lost 2 bases and J lost 0; bases outside the gene matches: 3. From germline, CDR1 is SGHTA and CDR2 FQGTGA. The CDR3: CASSLLAGGSYEQYF. The DNA for the CDR3 is TGTGCCAGCAGCTTACTCGCGGGGGGCTCCTACGAGCAGTACTTC.

The rearrangement links TRBV2 to TRBJ1-1; 7 bases are a match to TRBD1. The CDR3 runs 13 residues. The V segment lost 6 bases and the J segment 4 bases; nucleotides outside the gene matches: 5. Looked up from germline, CDR1 is SNHLY and CDR2 is FYNNEI. The CDR3 is CASSASGGTEAFF. CDR3 sequence (DNA): TGTGCCAGCAGCGCATCAGGGGGCACTGAAGCTTTCTTT.

The chain couples TRBV29-1 to TRBJ2-1; 7 nucleotides match TRBD1. The CDR3 covers 13 residues. In germline, CDR1 is SQVTM, CDR2 ANQGSEA. The ends lost 7 bases at V and 7 bases at J; junction bases unmatched: 10. The CDR3 loop is CSAAEGAGNEQFF. Written as DNA, the CDR3 is TGCAGCGCTGCCGAGGGGGCAGGAAATGAGCAGTTCTTC.

This CDR3 is CSVVGDRVEQYF. DNA for the CDR3: TGCAGCGTTGTGGGGGACAGGGTGGAGCAGTACTTC. The chain uses TRBV29-1 and TRBJ2-7, with 9 bases fitting TRBD1. V shed 4 bases and J 7 bases; nucleotides not matched to a gene: 5. Germline V CDR1 and CDR2: SQVTM, ANQGSEA. CDR3 length: 12 amino acids.

CDR3 in amino acids: CASSQEDGEGFYGYTF. In DNA form, the CDR3 reads TGCGCCAGCAGCCAAGAGGACGGGGAGGGTTTTTATGGCTACACCTTC. The chain couples TRBV4-1 to TRBJ1-2, with D unresolved. CDR3 length: 16 amino acids. V lost 0 bases to trimming and J lost 5 bases, with 16 bases between them. CDR1 is MGHRA and CDR2 is YSYEKL in the germline V gene.

The V call is TRBV4-1, the J call TRBJ1-4; TRBD1 matches 12 bases. The germline V gene has CDR1 MGHRA and CDR2 YSYEKL. The CDR3 is 17 amino acids. V lost 6 bases, J lost 7 bases, and 12 bases stayed unmatched. Here the CDR3 reads CASRPAGTGGWSEKLFF. In DNA, the CDR3 is TGCGCCAGCAGACCTGCCGGGACAGGGGGCTGGAGTGAAAAACTGTTTTTT.

This clone was counted once. This chain uses TRBV7-9 with TRBJ2-5, with D possibly being TRBD2 (5 bases). Trimming removed 1 base at V and 2 bases at J, with 8 bases between. The CDR3 has 14 residues. Germline V lookup: CDR1 SEHNR, CDR2 FQNEAQ (reference sequence). The CDR3 DNA follows: TGTGCCAGCAGCTTAGGGGGAGAACAAGAGACCCAGTACTTC. Translated, it gives CASSLGGEQETQYF.

The chain carries TRBV4-3 and TRBJ2-7; D may be TRBD1 or TRBD2 (6 bases each). From germline, CDR1 is LGHNA and CDR2 YSLEER. The CDR3 loop spans 14 amino acids. V was pared by 0 bases and J by 7 bases, with 13 bases between. The CDR3 loop is CASSQDEGGMEQYF. In nucleotides, the CDR3 is TGCGCCAGCAGCCAAGATGAAGGGGGGATGGAGCAGTACTTC.

About this clone itself: The same CDR3 can be traced to other DNA sequences in this sample. This chain uses TRBV27 with TRBJ2-1; no clear D gene. V was cut by 3 bases and J by 0 bases, with 9 bases left in between. The CDR3 totals 15 residues. Germline values: CDR1 MNHEY, CDR2 SMNVEV (reference sequence). CDR3 DNA sequence: TGTGCCAGCAGTTTGACCGTTAGCTCCTACAATGAGCAGTTCTTC. This translates into CASSLTVSSYNEQFF.

V gene TRBV6-6 combines with J gene TRBJ1-5; no clear D. This CDR3 is 14 amino acids long. Germline CDR1 MNHNY, CDR2 SVGAGI (reference sequence). V lost 5 bases to trimming and J lost 3 bases, with 11 bases between them. CDR3: CASSPRPDNQPQHF. DNA of the CDR3: TGTGCCAGCAGTCCGAGGCCGGACAATCAGCCCCAGCATTTT.

Of note for this clone: This CDR3 is also generated by other DNA sequences in the sample. This chain connects TRBV27 to TRBJ2-1, with a weak D call TRBD1 (6 bases). V was cut by 6 bases and J by 5 bases, with 14 bases left in between. The CDR3 is made up of 14 amino acids. Germline assignment: CDR1 MNHEY and CDR2 SMNVEV (reference sequence). The CDR3 DNA sequence: TGTGCCAGCAGACGAGGGGGAGTTAACAATGAGCAGTTCTTC. It specifies CASRRGGVNNEQFF.

The chain recombines TRBV6-1 with TRBJ2-2; 9 positions match TRBD1. The germline gives CDR1 MNHNS, CDR2 SASEGT. CDR3 length: 16 amino acids. Trimming at V came to 2 bases and at J to 4 bases, leaving 5 bases not matched to a gene. In DNA, the CDR3 is TGTGCCAGCAGTGAAATCGGACAGGGGCTCACCGGGGAGCTGTTTTTT. Translated: CASSEIGQGLTGELFF.

The CDR3 sequence is CASDGAGGKTGELFF. The DNA for the CDR3 is TGTGCCAGCGATGGGGCAGGGGGCAAGACCGGGGAGCTGTTTTTT. The chain employs TRBV2 and TRBJ2-2, with 8 bases identical to TRBD1. From germline, CDR1 is SNHLY and CDR2 FYNNEI. V shed 8 bases, J shed 5 bases, and the junction held 10 bases outside the gene matches. CDR3 size: 15 residues. The full variable domain, rest sourced from reference TRBV2 and TRBJ2-2, is EPEVTQTPSHQVTQMGQEVILRCVPISNHLYFYWYRQILGQKVEFLVSFYNNEISEKSEIFDDQFSVERPDGSNFTLKIRSTKLEDSAMYFCASDGAGGKTGELFFGEGSRLTVL.

The CDR3 region is CASSQGADSYEQYF. In DNA, the CDR3 is TGCGCCAGCAGCCAAGGGGCAGACTCCTACGAGCAGTACTTC. The chain recombines TRBV4-1 with TRBJ2-7; D gene unclear. Between the trimmed V and J ends, which lost 1 base and 0 bases, there was a span of 7 bases. The germline V gene encodes CDR1 MGHRA and CDR2 YSYEKL. The CDR3 is 14 amino acids.

The rearrangement uses TRBV4-2 and TRBJ2-2; TRBD2 might be the D (7 bases). The CDR3 runs 18 residues. CDR1 is LGHNA, CDR2 YNFKEQ, per germline. V was shortened by 2 bases and J by 3 bases, with 19 bases between the two germline ends. The CDR3 spells CASSQWVSGGEDTGELFF. CDR3 sequence (DNA): TGTGCCAGCAGCCAATGGGTCTCGGGGGGCGAGGACACCGGGGAGCTGTTTTTT.

This clone appeared once. CDR3 sequence (DNA): TGTGCCAGCTGGGAGGGAGAGTCCTACGAGCAGTACTTC. This gives the protein CASWEGESYEQYF. The chain uses TRBV28 and TRBJ2-7; TRBD2 aligns across 7 bases. Germline trimming cut 8 bases from V and 1 base from J; bases unmatched to any gene: 5. CDR1 is MDHEN, CDR2 SYDVKM, per germline. The CDR3 spans 13 residues.

The chain recombines TRBV29-1 with TRBJ1-1, with D uncertain. The CDR3 runs 13 residues. Germline loops: CDR1 SQVTM, CDR2 ANQGSEA. V lost 6 bases, J lost 0 bases, and 11 bases lay in between. CDR3 region: CSVCGQLNTEAFF. The CDR3 DNA follows: TGCAGCGTATGCGGGCAATTGAACACTGAAGCTTTCTTT.

Remarks on this clone: Other nucleotide sequences in the sample specify the same CDR3. This chain connects TRBV5-1 to TRBJ2-2; 9 nucleotides match TRBD1. The CDR3 runs to 15 residues. Trimming at V came to 2 bases and at J to 4 bases, leaving 3 bases not matched to a gene. CDR1 is SGHRS and CDR2 is YFSETQ in the germline V gene. The CDR3 DNA reads as TGCGCCAGCAGCTTAACAGGGGGCGGCACCGGGGAGCTGTTTTTT. Protein: CASSLTGGGTGELFF.

The V and J genes are TRBV6-5 and TRBJ2-7; the D gene could be TRBD1 or TRBD2 (5 bases each). The CDR3 totals 15 residues. Per germline, CDR1 MNHEY and CDR2 SVGAGI. V lost 0 bases, J lost 5 bases, and 14 bases lay in between. The CDR3 region has the DNA TGTGCCAGCAGTTACTCCGGGGCTAGCCCGGACGAGCAGTACTTC. It translates to CASSYSGASPDEQYF.

The table lists this clone with a count of one. The rearrangement uses TRBV6-4 and TRBJ2-3; 8 bases fit TRBD2. V was clipped by 0 bases and J by 4 bases; unmatched bases: 9. This CDR3 is built from 17 residues. Germline V gene data show CDR1 as MRHNA and CDR2 as SNTAGT. CDR3 DNA: TGTGCCAGCAGTGACTCGGATTCGGGGGGGCCGGCAGATACGCAGTATTTT. Translating gives CASSDSDSGGPADTQYF.

Here the CDR3 reads CASSSVNTGELFF. The CDR3 DNA follows: TGTGCCAGCAGTTCAGTTAACACCGGGGAGCTGTTTTTT. The chain recombines TRBV6-5 with TRBJ2-2; D gene uncertain. The CDR3 loop spans 13 amino acids. Per germline, CDR1 MNHEY and CDR2 SVGAGI. Trimming removed 4 bases from V and 2 bases from J, with 5 bases in between.

The chain has TRBV19 and TRBJ2-7; 12 bases align to TRBD2. This CDR3 is 16 amino acids long. The V gene end was trimmed by 5 bases and the J gene end by 2 bases; junction bases not matched to a gene: 7. Germline V gene data show CDR1 as LNHDA and CDR2 as SQIVND (reference sequence). The CDR3 DNA sequence: TGTGCCAGTAGTCCAAGGACTAGCGGGACCGCCTACGAGCAGTACTTC. Translating gives CASSPRTSGTAYEQYF.

This chain uses TRBV29-1 with TRBJ1-2; D is undetermined. In germline, CDR1 is SQVTM, CDR2 ANQGSEA. The CDR3 is 12 residues long. The V end was cut by 0 bases, the J end by 8 bases, with 10 bases between. The CDR3, as DNA: TGCAGCGTTGAAGATGATACGGGCGGCTACACCTTC. Translated, it gives CSVEDDTGGYTF.

CDR3 sequence: CASSDPPYEQYF. CDR3 sequence (DNA): TGTGCCAGCTCAGACCCCCCCTACGAGCAGTACTTC. The chain combines TRBV18 with TRBJ2-7; no definite D call. Germline CDR1 and CDR2: KGHSH and LQKENI. Between the trimmed V and J ends, which lost 5 bases and 2 bases, there was a span of 7 bases. This CDR3 has 12 residues.

The rearrangement uses TRBV19 and TRBJ2-7; D ambiguous. The germline V and J ends were trimmed by 3 bases and 0 bases, with 9 bases remaining between them. The CDR3 contains 14 residues. Per germline, CDR1 LNHDA and CDR2 SQIVND (reference sequence). CDR3 amino acids: CASSMFPNSYEQYF. As DNA, the CDR3 is TGTGCCAGTAGTATGTTCCCCAACTCCTACGAGCAGTACTTC.

CDR3 sequence reads: CASSTAGARTEAFF. The CDR3 DNA reads as TGTGCCAGCAGTACCGCAGGGGCTCGGACTGAAGCTTTCTTT. This rearrangement joins TRBV6-5 to TRBJ1-1, with D maybe TRBD1 (6 bases). Looked up from germline, CDR1 is MNHEY and CDR2 is SVGAGI. This CDR3 region has 14 residues. Trimming took off 5 bases at V and 5 bases at J, with 15 bases between the two ends.

The chain joins TRBV5-4 to TRBJ1-2; D not resolved. The CDR3 totals 12 residues. V lost 0 bases and J lost 5, with 5 bases in between. Germline V CDR1 and CDR2: SGHNT, YYREEE (reference sequence). The CDR3 loop is CASSLVSYGYTF. The CDR3 bases are TGTGCCAGCAGCTTGGTGTCATATGGCTACACCTTC.

This chain links TRBV14 with TRBJ2-3; 8 nucleotides agree with TRBD2. The germline gives CDR1 SGHDN, CDR2 FVKESK. V lost 5 bases, J lost 0 bases, and 4 bases stayed unmatched. The CDR3 is made up of 15 amino acids. The CDR3 DNA reads as TGTGCCAGCAGCGTGATAGCGGGGAGCACAGATACGCAGTATTTT. It translates to CASSVIAGSTDTQYF.